What follows is one T cell receptor beta chain and its context. Its antigen is not known. This sample stems from a study of cytotoxic CD8 clonotypes in ibrutinib-treated CLL. Overall study: Patient counts were around 11 relapsed/refractory, approximately 15 treatment-naive and some 17 IGHV unmutated. General study results and limits: Clonality was higher at ibrutinib response and returned toward baseline at progression.

The germline V gene encodes CDR1 SNHLY and CDR2 FYNNEI. The CDR3 loop spans 12 amino acids. Trimming at V came to 4 bases and at J to 4 bases, leaving 1 base not matched to a gene. Sequenced by immunoSEQ multiplex PCR; TCRdb stores in-frame clones only, minus some. The data show some 200,000 clones, around 70% seen once. About 2 micrograms of genomic DNA from cryopreserved PBMCs went into TCR beta libraries. V gene TRBV2 combines with J gene TRBJ2-7; TRBD1 matches at 7 bases. The source of this sequence is a human donor with chronic lymphocytic leukemia. This sample comprised PBMCs, obtained after 24 months of ibrutinib treatment. CDR3 region: CASSGQGYEQYF. Here the CDR3 DNA reads TGTGCCAGCAGTGGACAGGGATACGAGCAGTACTTC.